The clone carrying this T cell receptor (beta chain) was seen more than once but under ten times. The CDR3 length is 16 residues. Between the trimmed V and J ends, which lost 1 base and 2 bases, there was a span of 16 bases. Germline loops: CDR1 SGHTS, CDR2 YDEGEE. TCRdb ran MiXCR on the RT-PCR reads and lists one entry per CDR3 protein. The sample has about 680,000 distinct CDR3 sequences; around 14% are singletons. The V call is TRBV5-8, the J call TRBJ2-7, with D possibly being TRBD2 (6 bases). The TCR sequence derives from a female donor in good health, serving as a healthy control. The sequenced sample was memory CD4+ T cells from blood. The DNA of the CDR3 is TGTGCCAGCAGCTTGAGAATCGGCGGGATCCCCTACGAGCAGTACTTC. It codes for CASSLRIGGIPYEQYF.